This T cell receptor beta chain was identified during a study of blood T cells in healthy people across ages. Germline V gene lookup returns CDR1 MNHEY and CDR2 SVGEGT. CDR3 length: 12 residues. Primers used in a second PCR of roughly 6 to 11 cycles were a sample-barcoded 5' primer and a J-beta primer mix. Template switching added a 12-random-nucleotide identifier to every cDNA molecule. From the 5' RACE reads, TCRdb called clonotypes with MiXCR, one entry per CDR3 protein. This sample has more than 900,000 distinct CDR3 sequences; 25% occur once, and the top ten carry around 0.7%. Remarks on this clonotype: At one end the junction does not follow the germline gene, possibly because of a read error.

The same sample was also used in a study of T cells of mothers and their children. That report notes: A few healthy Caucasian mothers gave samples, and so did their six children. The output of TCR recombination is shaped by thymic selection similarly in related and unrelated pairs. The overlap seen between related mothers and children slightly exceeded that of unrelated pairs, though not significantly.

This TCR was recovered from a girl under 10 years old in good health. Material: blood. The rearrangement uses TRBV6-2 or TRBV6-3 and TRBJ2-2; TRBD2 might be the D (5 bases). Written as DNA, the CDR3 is TGTGCCACAGACGAGCCCACCGGGGAGCTGTTCTTT. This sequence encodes CATDEPTGELFF.